This T cell receptor (beta chain) was profiled in a study of T cell responses to AZD1222 COVID-19 vaccine. General study results and limits: The study sampled repertoires only after the peak T cell response. Spike-specific TCRs gained breadth and depth after people received two AZD1222 doses. Vaccine-associated CD4 TCRs spanned spike, dominant at 160-218 and 743-854.

Germline loops: CDR1 SEHNR, CDR2 FQNEAQ (reference sequence). The trim removed 1 base at V and 10 bases at J, leaving 1 base unmatched. The CDR3 has 12 amino acids. Samples with a second dose at about 4 or about 12 weeks were pooled together. Sequencing used immunoSEQ multiplex PCR; TCRdb keeps in-frame clones, though not all of them. The sample holds tens of thousands of clones, about 85% seen once. Comments on this clone: Its target is unknown.

Here the sequenced sample was peripheral blood, taken 28 days after the second AZD1222 dose. The genes are TRBV7-9 and TRBJ1-2; TRBD1 aligns across 9 bases. The sequence was collected from an adult who received the AZD1222 COVID-19 vaccine. The CDR3 DNA sequence: TGTGCCAGCAGCTTAGGGACAGGGGACTACACCTTC. It is translated as CASSLGTGDYTF.